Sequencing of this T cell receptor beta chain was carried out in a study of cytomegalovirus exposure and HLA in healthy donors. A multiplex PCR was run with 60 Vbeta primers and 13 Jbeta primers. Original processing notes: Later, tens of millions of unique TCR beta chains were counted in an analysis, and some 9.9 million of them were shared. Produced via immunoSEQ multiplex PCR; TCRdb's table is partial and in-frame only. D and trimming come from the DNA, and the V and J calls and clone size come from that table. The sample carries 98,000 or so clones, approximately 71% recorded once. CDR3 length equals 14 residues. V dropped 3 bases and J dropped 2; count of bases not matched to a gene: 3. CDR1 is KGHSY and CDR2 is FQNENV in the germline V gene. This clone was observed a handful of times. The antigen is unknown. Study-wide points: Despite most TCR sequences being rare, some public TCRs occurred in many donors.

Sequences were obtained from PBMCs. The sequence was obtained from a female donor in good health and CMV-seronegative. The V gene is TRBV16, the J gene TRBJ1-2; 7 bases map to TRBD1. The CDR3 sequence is CASSQMTGNYGYTF. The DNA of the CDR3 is TGTGCCAGCAGCCAGATGACAGGGAACTATGGCTACACCTTC.